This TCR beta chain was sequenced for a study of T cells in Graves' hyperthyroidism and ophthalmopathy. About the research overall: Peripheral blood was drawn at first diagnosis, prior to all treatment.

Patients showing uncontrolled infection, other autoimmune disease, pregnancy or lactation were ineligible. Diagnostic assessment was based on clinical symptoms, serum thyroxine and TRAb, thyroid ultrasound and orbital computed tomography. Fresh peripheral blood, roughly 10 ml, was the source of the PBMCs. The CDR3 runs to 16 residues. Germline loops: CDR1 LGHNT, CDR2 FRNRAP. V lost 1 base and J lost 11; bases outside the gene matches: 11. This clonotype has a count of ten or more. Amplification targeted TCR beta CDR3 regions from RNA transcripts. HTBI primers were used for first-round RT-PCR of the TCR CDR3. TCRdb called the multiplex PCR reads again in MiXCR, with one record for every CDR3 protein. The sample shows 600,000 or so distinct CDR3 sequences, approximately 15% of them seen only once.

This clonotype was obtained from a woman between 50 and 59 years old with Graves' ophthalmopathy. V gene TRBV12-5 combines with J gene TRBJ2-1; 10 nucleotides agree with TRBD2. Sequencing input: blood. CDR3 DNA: TGTGCTAGTGGTTTGGACCCAACCTCTAGCGGGAGTCAGCAGTTCTTC. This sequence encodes CASGLDPTSSGSQQFF.